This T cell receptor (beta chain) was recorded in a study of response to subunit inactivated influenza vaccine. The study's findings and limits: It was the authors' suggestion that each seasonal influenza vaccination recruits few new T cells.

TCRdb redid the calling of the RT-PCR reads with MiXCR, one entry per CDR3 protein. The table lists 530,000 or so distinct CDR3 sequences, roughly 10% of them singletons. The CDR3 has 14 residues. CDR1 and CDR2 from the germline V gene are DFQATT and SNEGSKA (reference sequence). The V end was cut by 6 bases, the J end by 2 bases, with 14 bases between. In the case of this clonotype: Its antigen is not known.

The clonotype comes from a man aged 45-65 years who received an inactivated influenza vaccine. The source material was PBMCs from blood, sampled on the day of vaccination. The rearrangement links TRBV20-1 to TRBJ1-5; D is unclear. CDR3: CSALRPGGNQPQHF. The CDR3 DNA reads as TGCAGTGCCCTCAGACCGGGTGGCAATCAGCCCCAGCATTTT.